This paragraph covers one T cell receptor (beta chain) sequence. The entry originates in a study of blood T cell repertoires in COVID-19. Seattle patients were enrolled while actively infected and followed longitudinally. Libraries were prepared by immunoSEQ multiplex PCR; TCRdb keeps only in-frame clonotypes and omits some of them. Among approximately 330,000 clones listed, roughly 89% were seen once. The sample comprised peripheral blood. The origin of this receptor is a young man with COVID-19, enrolled during active disease.

DNA of the CDR3: TGTGCCAGCAGCTTAGCCCTAGGGGCGGGAGGTTTGTACACCGGGGAGCTGTTTTTT. Translation gives CASSLALGAGGLYTGELFF. The rearrangement links TRBV7-2 to TRBJ2-2; 8 bases align to TRBD2. V lost 0 bases, J lost 3 bases, and 12 bases stayed unmatched. This CDR3 has 19 amino acids. The germline V gene encodes CDR1 SGHTA and CDR2 FQGNSA.